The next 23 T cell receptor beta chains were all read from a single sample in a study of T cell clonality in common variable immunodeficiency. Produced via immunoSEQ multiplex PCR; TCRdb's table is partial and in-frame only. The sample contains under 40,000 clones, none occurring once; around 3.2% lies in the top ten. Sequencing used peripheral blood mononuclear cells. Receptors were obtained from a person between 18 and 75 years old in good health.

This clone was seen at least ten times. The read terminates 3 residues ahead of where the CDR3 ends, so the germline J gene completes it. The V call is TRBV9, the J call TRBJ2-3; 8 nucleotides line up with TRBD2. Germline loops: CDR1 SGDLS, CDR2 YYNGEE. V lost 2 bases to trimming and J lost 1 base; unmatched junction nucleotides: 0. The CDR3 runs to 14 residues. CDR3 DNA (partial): TGTGCCAGCAGCGTGACTAGCGGCACAGATACG. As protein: CASSVTSGTDT. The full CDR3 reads CASSVTSGTDTQYF. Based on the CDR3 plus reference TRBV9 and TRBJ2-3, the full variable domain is DSGVTQTPKHLITATGQRVTLRCSPRSGDLSVYWYQQSLDQGLQFLIQYYNGEERAKGNILERFSAQQFPDLHSELNLSSLELGDSALYFCASSVTSGTDTQYFGPGTRLTVL.

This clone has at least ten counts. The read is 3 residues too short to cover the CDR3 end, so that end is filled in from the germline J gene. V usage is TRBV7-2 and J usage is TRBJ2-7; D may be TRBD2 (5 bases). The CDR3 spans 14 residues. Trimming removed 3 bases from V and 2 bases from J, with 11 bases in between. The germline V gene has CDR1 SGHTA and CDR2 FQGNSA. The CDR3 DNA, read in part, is TGTGCCAGCAGCTTTCATCTAGCCCCCTACGAG. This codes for CASSFHLAPYE. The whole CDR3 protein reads CASSFHLAPYEQYF.

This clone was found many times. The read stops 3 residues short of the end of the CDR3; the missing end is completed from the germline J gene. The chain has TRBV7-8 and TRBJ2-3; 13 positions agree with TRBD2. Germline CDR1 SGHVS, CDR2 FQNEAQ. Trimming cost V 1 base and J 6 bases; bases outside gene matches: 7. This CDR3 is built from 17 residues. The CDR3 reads CASSLVGTSGVGDTQYF. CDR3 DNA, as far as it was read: TGTGCCAGCAGCTTAGTGGGGACTAGCGGGGTGGGGGATACG. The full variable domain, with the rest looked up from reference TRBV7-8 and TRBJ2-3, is GAGVSQSPRYKVAKRGQDVALRCDPISGHVSLFWYQQALGQGPEFLTYFQNEAQLDKSGLPSDRFFAERPEGSVSTLKIQRTQQEDSAVYLCASSLVGTSGVGDTQYFGPGTRLTVL.

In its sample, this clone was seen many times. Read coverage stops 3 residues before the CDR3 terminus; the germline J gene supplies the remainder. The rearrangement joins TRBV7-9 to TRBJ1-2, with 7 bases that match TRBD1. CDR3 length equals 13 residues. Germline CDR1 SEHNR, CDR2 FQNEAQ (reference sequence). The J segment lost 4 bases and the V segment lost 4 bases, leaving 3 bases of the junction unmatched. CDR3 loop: CASSSTGSYGYTF. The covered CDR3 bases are TGTGCCAGCAGCTCGACAGGGAGCTATGGC.

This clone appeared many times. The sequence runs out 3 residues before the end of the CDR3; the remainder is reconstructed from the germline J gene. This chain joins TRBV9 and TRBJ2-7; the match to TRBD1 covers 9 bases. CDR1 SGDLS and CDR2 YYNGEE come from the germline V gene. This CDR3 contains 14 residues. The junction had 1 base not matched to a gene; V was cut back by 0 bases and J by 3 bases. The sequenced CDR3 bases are TGTGCCAGCAGCGTAGGGGACAGGGTCTACGAG. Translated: CASSVGDRVYE. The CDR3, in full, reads CASSVGDRVYEQYF.

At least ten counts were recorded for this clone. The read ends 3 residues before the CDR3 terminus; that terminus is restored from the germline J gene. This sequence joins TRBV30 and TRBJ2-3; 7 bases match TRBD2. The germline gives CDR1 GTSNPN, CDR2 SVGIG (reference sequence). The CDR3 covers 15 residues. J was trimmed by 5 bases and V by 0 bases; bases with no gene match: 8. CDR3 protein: CAWSVRGSVGDTQYF. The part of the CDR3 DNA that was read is TGTGCCTGGAGTGTACGCGGGAGTGTCGGAGATACG.

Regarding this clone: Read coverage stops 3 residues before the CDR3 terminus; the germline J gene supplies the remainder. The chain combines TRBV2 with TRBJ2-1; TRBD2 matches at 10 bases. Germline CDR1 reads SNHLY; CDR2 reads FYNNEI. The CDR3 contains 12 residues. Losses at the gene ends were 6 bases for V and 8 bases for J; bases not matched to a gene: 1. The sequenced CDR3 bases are TGTGCCAGCAGGCTAGCGGGAGATGAG. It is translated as CASRLAGDE. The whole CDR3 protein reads CASRLAGDEQFF.

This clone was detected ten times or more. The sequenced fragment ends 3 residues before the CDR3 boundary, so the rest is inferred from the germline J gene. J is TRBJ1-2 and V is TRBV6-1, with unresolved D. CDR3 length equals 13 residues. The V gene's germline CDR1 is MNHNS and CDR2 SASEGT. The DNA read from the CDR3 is TGTGCCAGCAGTGAAGACAGTACTAGGGGC. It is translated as CASSEDSTRG. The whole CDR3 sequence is CASSEDSTRGYTF.

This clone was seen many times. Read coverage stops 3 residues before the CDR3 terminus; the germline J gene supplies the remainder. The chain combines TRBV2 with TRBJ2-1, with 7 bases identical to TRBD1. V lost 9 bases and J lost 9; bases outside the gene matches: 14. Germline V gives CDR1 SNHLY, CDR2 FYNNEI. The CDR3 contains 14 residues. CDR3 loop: CASLRDRNFGEQFF. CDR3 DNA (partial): TGTGCCAGTCTCCGGGACAGAAACTTCGGTGAG. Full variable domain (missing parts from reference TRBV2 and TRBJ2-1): EPEVTQTPSHQVTQMGQEVILRCVPISNHLYFYWYRQILGQKVEFLVSFYNNEISEKSEIFDDQFSVERPDGSNFTLKIRSTKLEDSAMYFCASLRDRNFGEQFFGPGTRLTVL.

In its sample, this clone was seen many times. This CDR3 reads CASSKTYEQYF. The sequenced part of the CDR3 DNA is TGTGCCAGCAGCAAAACTTACGAG. This chain links TRBV12-3 or TRBV12-4 with TRBJ2-7, with D unclear. Coverage ceases 3 residues before the CDR3 finishes, and the germline J gene fills in the end. Between the trimmed V and J ends, which lost 6 bases and 4 bases, there was a span of 7 bases. The CDR3 is 11 residues long.

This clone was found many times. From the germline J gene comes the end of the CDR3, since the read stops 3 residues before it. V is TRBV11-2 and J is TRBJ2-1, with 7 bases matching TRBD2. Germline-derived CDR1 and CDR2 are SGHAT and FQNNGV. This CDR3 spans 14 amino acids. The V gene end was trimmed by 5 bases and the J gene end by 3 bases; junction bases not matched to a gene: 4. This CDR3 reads CASSLSSGYNEQFF. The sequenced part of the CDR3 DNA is TGTGCCAGCAGCCTATCTAGCGGCTACAATGAG.

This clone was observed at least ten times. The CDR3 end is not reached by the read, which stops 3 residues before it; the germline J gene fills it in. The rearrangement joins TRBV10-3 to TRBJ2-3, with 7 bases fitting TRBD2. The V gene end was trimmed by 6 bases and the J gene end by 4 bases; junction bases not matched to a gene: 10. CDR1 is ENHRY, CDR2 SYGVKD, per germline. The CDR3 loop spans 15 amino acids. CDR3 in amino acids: CAISLAGLSADTQYF. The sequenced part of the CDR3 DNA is TGTGCCATCAGCTTAGCGGGCCTTAGTGCAGATACG.

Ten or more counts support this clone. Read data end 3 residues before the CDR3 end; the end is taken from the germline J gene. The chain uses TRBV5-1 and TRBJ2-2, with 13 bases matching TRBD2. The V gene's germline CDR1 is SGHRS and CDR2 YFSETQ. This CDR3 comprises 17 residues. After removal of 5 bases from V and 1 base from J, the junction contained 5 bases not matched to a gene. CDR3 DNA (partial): TGCGCCAGCAGACCCGGGACTAGCGGGGTGAACACCGGGGAG. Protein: CASRPGTSGVNTGE. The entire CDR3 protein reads CASRPGTSGVNTGELFF.

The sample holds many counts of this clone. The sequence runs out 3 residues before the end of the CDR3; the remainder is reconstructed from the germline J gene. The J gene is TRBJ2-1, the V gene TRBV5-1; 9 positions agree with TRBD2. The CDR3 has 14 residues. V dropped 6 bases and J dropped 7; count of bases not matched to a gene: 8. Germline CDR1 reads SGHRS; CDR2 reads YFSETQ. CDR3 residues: CASTSSGMLNEQFF. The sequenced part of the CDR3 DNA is TGCGCCAGCACCTCTAGCGGGATGTTGAATGAG.

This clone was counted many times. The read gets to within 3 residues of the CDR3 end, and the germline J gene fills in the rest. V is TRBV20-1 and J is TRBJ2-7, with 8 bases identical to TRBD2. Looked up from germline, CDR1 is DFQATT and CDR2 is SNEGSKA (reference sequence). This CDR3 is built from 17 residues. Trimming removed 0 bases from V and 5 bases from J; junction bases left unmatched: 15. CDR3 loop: CSARDRVAGGALNEQYF. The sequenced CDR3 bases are TGCAGTGCTAGAGATAGAGTGGCGGGAGGAGCTCTCAACGAG.

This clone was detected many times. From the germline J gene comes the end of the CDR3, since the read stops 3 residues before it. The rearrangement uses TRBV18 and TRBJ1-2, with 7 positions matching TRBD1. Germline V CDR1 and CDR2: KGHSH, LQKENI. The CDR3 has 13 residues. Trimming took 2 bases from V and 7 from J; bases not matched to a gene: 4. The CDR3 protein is CASSPGDSRGYTF. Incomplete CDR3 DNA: TGTGCCAGCTCACCAGGGGACAGTCGTGGC.

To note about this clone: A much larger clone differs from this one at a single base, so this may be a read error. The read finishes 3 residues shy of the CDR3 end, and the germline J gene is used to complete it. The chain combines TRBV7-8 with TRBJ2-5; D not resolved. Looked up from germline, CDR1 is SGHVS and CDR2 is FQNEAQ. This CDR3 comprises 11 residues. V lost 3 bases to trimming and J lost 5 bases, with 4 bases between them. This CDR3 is CASSFRETQYF. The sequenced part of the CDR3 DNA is TGTGCCAGCAGCTTCCGGGAGACC.

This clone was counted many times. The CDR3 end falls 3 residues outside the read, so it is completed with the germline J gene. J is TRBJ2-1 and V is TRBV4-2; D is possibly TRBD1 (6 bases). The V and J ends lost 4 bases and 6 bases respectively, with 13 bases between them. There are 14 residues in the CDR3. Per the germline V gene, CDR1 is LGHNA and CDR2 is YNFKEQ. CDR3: CASSPQGLSNEQFF. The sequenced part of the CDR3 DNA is TGTGCCAGCAGCCCACAGGGTTTGAGCAATGAG.

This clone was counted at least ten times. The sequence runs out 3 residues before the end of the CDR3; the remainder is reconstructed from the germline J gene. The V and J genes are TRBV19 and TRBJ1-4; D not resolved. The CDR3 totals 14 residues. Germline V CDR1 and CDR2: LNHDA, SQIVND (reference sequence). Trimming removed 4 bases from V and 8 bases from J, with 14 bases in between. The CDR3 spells CASSTGYTREKLFF. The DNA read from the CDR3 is TGTGCCAGTAGTACCGGATATACGCGGGAAAAA. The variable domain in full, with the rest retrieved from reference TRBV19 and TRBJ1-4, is DGGITQSPKYLFRKEGQNVTLSCEQNLNHDAMYWYRQDPGQGLRLIYYSQIVNDFQKGDIAEGYSVSREKKESFPLTVTSAQKNPTAFYLCASSTGYTREKLFFGSGTQLSVL.

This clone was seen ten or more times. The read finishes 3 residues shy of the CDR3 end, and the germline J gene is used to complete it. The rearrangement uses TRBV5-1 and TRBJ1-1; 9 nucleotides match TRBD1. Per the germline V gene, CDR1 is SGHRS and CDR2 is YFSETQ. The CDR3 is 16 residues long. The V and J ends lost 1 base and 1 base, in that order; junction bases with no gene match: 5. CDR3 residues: CASSLTGGRGNTEAFF. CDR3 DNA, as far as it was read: TGCGCCAGCAGCTTGACAGGGGGCAGGGGGAACACTGAA.

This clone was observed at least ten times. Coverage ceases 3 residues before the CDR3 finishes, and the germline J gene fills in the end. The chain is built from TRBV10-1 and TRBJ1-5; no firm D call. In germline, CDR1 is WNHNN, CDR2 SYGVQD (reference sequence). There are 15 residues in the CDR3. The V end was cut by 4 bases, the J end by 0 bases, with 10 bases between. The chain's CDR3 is CASSGRADSNQPQHF. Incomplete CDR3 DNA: TGCGCCAGCAGTGGGAGGGCTGATAGCAATCAGCCC.

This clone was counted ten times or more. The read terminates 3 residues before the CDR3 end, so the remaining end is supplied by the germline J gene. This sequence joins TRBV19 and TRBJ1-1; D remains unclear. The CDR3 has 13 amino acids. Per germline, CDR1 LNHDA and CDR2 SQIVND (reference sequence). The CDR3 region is CASSMFISVEAFF. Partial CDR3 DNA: TGTGCCAGTAGTATGTTCATTTCGGTGGAA.

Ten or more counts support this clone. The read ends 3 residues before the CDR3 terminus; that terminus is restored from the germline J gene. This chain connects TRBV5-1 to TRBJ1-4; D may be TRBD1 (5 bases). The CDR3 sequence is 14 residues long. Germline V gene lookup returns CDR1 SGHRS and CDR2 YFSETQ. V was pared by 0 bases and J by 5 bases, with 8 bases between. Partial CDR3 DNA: TGCGCCAGCAGCTTGGGACAGCCGAATGAAAAA. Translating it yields CASSLGQPNEK. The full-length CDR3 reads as CASSLGQPNEKLFF.